The 6 T cell receptor beta chains in this list originate from one sample, sequenced in a study of CD8+CD57+ T cells in acquired aplastic anemia. Sequencing was done on patients that had shown CD8+CD57+ cell expansion by flow cytometry. The template for TCR beta VDJ and CDR3 sequence profiling was genomic DNA. TCRdb passed the reads through MiXCR, listing each CDR3 protein once. The sample includes around 170,000 distinct CDR3 sequences, over 40% of them seen just once. The specimen was sorted CD4+, CD8+, or CD8+CD57+ T cells (not recorded which) from PBMCs. Source of these receptors: a human donor with aplastic anemia.

The rearrangement links TRBV10-3 to TRBJ1-6; TRBD1 matches 7 bases. CDR1 is ENHRY and CDR2 is SYGVKD in the germline V gene. The CDR3 totals 18 residues. V lost 8 bases to trimming and J lost 1 base; unmatched junction nucleotides: 14. The CDR3 protein is CAIGELRDRYSYNSPLHF. CDR3 nucleotides: TGTGCCATCGGCGAGCTCCGGGACAGATATTCCTATAATTCACCCCTCCACTTT.

A word on this clonotype: A junction boundary mismatches the germline segment, possibly from a read error. The chain couples TRBV27 to TRBJ2-7; 10 positions agree with TRBD1. The CDR3 is 16 residues long. The V gene's germline CDR1 is MNHEY and CDR2 SMNVEV (reference sequence). CDR3 DNA: TGTGTCAGCAGAAAGGTCCGGGACAGGGGTCTCGGCGAGCAGTACTTC. The encoded protein is CVSRKVRDRGLGEQYF.

This clonotype appeared a few times. The chain links TRBV20-1 to TRBJ2-7; D call uncertain. Germline values: CDR1 DFQATT, CDR2 SNEGSKA (reference sequence). The CDR3 has 12 amino acids. Trimming took off 1 base at V and 4 bases at J, with 8 bases between the two ends. As DNA, the CDR3 is TGCAGTGCTAGAGCAACGGATTACGAGCAGTACTTC. Its protein is CSARATDYEQYF.

This clonotype was seen many times. The J gene is TRBJ2-7, the V gene TRBV6-1; D might be TRBD2 (5 bases). CDR3 length: 14 amino acids. The V and J ends lost 6 bases and 1 base respectively, with 13 bases between them. Germline V lookup: CDR1 MNHNS, CDR2 SASEGT. CDR3 residues: CASSLTSTSYEQYF. DNA of the CDR3: TGTGCCAGCAGCCTCACTAGTACTTCCTACGAGCAGTACTTC.

V is TRBV7-2 and J is TRBJ1-5; TRBD1 might be the D (5 bases). V lost 5 bases and J 1 base, leaving 12 bases between the germline ends. The CDR3 length is 15 residues. CDR1 SGHTA and CDR2 FQGNSA come from the germline V gene. CDR3 loop: CASSVDSTSNQPQHF. The CDR3 DNA sequence: TGTGCCAGCAGCGTCGACAGTACGAGCAATCAGCCCCAGCATTTT. Full variable domain (rest looked up from reference TRBV7-2 and TRBJ1-5): GAGVSQSPSNKVTEKGKDVELRCDPISGHTALYWYRQSLGQGLEFLIYFQGNSAPDKSGLPSDRFSAERTGGSVSTLTIQRTQQEDSAVYLCASSVDSTSNQPQHFGDGTRLSIL.

The chain employs TRBV29-1 and TRBJ2-2, with TRBD1 identical over 8 bases. The germline V gene encodes CDR1 SQVTM and CDR2 ANQGSEA. J gave up 3 bases and V 7 bases, and 1 base lay outside the gene matches. The CDR3 is made up of 12 amino acids. CDR3 nucleotide sequence: TGCAGCGGGACAGGGCACACCGGGGAGCTGTTTTTT. It translates to CSGTGHTGELFF.